The T cell receptor beta chain under discussion was sequenced for a study of CD8+ T cells in alopecia areata. In each case, RNA was isolated and then reverse transcribed into cDNA as the sequencing template. Repertoires were generated with immunoSEQ multiplex PCR, while TCRdb's copy carries only in-frame clones and drops some. The data show over 95,000 clones, with about two fifths seen just once and 1% to 1.5% held by the top ten. The CDR3 is made up of 14 amino acids. V shed 10 bases and J 2 bases; nucleotides not matched to a gene: 11. CDR1 is ENHRY, CDR2 SYGVKD, per germline. This clone was picked up a small number of times.

The J gene is TRBJ2-7, the V gene TRBV10-3; 7 nucleotides match TRBD1. This clonotype was sampled from a human donor with alopecia areata. The sample was CD4+ T cells sorted from blood. The DNA of the CDR3 is TGTGCCACCTCCCCCGGACAGGTCCCCTACGAGCAGTACTTC. Amino acids: CATSPGQVPYEQYF.